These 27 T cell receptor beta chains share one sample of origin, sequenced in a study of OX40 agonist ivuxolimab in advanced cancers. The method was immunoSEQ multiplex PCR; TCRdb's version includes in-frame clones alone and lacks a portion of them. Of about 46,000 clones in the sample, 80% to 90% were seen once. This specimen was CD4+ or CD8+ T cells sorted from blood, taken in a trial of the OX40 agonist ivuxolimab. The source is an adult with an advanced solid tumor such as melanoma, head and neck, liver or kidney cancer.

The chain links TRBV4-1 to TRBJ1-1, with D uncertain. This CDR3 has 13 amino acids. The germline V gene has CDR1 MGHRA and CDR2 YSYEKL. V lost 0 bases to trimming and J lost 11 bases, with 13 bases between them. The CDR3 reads CASSQDGNPEAFF. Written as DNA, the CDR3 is TGCGCCAGCAGCCAAGATGGTAATCCAGAGGCTTTCTTT.

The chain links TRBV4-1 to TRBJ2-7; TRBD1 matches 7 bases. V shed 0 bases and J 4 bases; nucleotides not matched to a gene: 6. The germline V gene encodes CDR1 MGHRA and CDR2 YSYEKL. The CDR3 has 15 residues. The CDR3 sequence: CASSQEYRGWYEQYF. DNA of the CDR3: TGCGCCAGCAGCCAAGAGTACAGGGGATGGTACGAGCAGTACTTC.

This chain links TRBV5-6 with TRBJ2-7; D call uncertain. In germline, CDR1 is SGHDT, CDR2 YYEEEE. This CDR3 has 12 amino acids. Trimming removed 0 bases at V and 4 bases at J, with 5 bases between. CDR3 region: CASSLGGYEQYF. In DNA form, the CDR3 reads TGTGCCAGCAGCTTGGGTGGGTACGAGCAGTACTTC.

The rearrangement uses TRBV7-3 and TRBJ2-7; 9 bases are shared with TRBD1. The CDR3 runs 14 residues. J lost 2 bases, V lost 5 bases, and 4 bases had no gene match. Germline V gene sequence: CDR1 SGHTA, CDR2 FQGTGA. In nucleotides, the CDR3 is TGTGCCAGCAGCCGGGGACAGGGACCCTACGAGCAGTACTTC. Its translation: CASSRGQGPYEQYF.

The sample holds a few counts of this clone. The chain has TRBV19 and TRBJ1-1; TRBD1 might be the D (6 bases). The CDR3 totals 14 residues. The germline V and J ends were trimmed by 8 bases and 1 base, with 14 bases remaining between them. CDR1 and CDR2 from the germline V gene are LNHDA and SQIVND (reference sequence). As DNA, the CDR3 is TGTGCCAGTTCTCCGGGGGGCGCGAACACTGAAGCTTTCTTT. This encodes CASSPGGANTEAFF.

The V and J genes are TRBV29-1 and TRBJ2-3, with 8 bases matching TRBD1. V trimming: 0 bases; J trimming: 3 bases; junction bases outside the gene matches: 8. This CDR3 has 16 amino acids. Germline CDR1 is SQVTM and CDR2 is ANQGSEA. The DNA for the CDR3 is TGCAGCGTTGAAGATCCTGGGACAGGATGGACAGATACGCAGTATTTT. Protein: CSVEDPGTGWTDTQYF.

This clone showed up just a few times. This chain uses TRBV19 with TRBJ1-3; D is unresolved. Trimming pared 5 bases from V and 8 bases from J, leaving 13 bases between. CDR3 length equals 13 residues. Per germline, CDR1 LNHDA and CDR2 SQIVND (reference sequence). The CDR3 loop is CASSPRYVDTIYF. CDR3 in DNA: TGTGCCAGTAGTCCCCGTTATGTGGACACCATATATTTT.

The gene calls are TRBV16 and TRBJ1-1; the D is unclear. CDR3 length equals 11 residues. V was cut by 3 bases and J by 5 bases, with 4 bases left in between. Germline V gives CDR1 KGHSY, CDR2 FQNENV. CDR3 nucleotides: TGTGCCAGCAGCCAGGGGACTGAAGCTTTCTTT. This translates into CASSQGTEAFF.

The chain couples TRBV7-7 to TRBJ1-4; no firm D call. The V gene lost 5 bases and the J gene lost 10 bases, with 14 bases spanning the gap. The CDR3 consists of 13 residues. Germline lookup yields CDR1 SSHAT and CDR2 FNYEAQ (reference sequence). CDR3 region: CASSQAEAGKLFF. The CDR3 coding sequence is TGTGCCAGCAGCCAAGCCGAAGCTGGAAAACTGTTTTTT.

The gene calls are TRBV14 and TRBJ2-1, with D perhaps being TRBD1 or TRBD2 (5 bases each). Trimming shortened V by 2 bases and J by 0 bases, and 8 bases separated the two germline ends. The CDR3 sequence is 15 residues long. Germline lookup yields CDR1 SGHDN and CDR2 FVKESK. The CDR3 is CASSQWGSSYNEQFF. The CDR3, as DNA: TGTGCCAGCAGCCAATGGGGGAGCTCCTACAATGAGCAGTTCTTC.

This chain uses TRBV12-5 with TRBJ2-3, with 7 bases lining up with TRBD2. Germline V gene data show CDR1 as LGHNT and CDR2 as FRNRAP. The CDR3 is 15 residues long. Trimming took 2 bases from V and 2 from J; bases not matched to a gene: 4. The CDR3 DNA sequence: TGTGCTAGTGGTTTGAGCGGGGCCCTCACAGATACGCAGTATTTT. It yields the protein CASGLSGALTDTQYF.

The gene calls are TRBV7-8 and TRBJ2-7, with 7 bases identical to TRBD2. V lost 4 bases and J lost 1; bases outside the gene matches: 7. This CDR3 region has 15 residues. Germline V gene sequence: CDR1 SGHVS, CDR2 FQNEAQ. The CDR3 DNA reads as TGTGCCAGCAGCTCCGAGGGGCGGGGGTCCTACGAGCAGTACTTC. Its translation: CASSSEGRGSYEQYF.

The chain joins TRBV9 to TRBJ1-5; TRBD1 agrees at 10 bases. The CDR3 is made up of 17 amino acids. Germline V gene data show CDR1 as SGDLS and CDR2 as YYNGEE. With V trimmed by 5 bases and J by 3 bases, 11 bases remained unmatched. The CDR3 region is CASSLPAGTGDNQPQHF. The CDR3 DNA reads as TGTGCCAGCAGTCTGCCGGCCGGGACAGGGGACAATCAGCCCCAGCATTTT.

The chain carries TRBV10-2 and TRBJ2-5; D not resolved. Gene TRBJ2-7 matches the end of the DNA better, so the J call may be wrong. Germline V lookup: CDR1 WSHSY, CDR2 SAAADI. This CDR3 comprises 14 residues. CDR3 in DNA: TGCGCCAGCAGTGACGTCCTTCTTCCCTACGAGCAGTACTTC. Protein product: CASSDVLLPYEQYF.

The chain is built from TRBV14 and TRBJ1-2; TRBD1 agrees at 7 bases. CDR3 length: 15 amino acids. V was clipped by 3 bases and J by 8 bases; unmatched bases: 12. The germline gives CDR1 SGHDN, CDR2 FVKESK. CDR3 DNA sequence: TGTGCCAGCAGCCAGTGGACAGGCGACCCGGGGGGCTACACCTTC. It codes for CASSQWTGDPGGYTF.

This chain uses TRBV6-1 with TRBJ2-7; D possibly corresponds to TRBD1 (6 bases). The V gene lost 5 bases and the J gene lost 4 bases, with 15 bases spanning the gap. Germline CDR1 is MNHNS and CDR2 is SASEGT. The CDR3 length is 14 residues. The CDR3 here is CASSTGTPQYEQYF. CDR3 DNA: TGTGCCAGCAGTACCGGGACACCACAGTACGAGCAGTACTTC.

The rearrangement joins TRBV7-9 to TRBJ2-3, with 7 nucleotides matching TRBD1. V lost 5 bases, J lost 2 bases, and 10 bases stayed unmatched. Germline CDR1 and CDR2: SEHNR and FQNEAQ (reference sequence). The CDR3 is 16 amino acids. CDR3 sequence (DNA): TGTGCCAGCAGCCAAGAACAGGGGTCCTACACAGATACGCAGTATTTT. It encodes CASSQEQGSYTDTQYF. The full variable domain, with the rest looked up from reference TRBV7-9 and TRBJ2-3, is DTGVSQNPRHKITKRGQNVTFRCDPISEHNRLYWYRQTLGQGPEFLTYFQNEAQLEKSRLLSDRFSAERPKGSFSTLEIQRTEQGDSAMYLCASSQEQGSYTDTQYFGPGTRLTVL.

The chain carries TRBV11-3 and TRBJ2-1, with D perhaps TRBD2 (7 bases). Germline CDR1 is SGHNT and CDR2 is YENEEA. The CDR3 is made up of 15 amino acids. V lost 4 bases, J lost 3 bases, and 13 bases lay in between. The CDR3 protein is CASSSRGLLYNEQFF. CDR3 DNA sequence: TGTGCCAGCAGCTCGCGGGGGCTCCTCTACAATGAGCAGTTCTTC.

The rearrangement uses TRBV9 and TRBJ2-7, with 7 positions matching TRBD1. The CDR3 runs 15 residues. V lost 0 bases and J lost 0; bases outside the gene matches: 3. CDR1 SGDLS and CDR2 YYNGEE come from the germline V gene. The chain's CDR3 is CASSVGDSYSYEQYF. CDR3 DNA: TGTGCCAGCAGCGTAGGGGACAGCTACTCCTACGAGCAGTACTTC.

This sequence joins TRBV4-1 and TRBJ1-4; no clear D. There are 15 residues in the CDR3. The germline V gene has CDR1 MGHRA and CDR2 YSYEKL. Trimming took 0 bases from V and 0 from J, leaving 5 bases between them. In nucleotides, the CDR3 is TGCGCCAGCAGCCAAGAGTGGGCAACTAATGAAAAACTGTTTTTT. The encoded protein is CASSQEWATNEKLFF.

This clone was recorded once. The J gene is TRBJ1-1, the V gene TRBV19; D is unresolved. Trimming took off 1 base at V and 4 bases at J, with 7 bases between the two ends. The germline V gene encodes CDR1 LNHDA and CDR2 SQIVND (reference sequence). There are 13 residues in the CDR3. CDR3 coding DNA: TGTGCCAGTAGTATAGGGGTCCTCACTGAAGCTTTCTTT. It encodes CASSIGVLTEAFF.

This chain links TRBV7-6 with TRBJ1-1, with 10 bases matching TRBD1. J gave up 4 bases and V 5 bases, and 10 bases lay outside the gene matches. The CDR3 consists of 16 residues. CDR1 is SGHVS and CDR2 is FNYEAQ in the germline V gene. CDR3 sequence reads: CASSPGTGEEGTEAFF. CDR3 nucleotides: TGTGCCAGCAGCCCCGGGACAGGGGAGGAGGGCACTGAAGCTTTCTTT.

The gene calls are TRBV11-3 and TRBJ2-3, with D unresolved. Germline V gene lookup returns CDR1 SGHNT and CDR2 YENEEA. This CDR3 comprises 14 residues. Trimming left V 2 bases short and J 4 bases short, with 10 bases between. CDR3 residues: CASSLLTAPDTQYF. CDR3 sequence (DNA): TGTGCCAGCAGCTTATTAACAGCCCCAGATACGCAGTATTTT.

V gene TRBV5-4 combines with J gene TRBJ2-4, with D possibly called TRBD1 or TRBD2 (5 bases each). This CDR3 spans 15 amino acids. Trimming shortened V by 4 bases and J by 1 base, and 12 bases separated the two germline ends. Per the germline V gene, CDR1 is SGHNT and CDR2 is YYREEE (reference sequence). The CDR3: CASSNGAAAKNIQYF. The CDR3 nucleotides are TGTGCCAGCAGCAACGGGGCAGCCGCCAAAAACATTCAGTACTTC.

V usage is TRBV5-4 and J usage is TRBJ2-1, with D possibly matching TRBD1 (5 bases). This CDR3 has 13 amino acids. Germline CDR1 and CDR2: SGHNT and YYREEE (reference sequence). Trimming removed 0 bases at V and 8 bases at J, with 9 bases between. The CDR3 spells CASSLVGVDEQFF. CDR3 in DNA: TGTGCCAGCAGCTTGGTAGGGGTGGATGAGCAGTTCTTC.

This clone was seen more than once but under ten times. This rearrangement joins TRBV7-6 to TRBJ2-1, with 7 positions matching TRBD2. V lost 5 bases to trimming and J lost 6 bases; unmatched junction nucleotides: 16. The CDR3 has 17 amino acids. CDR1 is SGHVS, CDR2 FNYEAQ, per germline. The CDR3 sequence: CASSPILLARSSNEQFF. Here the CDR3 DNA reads TGTGCCAGCAGCCCAATCCTACTAGCGAGAAGCAGCAATGAGCAGTTCTTC.

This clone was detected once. The CDR3 region has the DNA TGTCCCTGGGGGAGGACAGTCTCCTACGAGCAGTACTTC. Translation: CPWGRTVSYEQYF. The chain uses TRBV25-1 and TRBJ2-7, with D perhaps being TRBD1 or TRBD2 (6 bases each). The germline CDR1 and CDR2 sequences are MGHDK and SYGVNS. The CDR3 extends over 13 amino acids.